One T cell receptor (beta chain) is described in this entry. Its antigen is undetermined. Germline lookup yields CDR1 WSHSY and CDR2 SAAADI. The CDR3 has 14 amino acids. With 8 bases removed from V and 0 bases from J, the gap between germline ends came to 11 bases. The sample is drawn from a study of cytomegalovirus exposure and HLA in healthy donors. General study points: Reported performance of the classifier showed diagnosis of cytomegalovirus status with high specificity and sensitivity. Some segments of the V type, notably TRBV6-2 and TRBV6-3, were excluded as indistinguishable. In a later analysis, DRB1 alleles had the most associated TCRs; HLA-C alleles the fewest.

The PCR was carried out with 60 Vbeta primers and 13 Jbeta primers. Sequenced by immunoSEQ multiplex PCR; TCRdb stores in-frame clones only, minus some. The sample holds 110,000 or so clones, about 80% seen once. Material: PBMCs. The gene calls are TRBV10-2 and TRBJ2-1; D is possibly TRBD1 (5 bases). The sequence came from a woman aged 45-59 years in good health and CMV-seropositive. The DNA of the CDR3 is TGCGCCAGCTCGACAGCCTCCTCCTACAATGAGCAGTTCTTC. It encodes CASSTASSYNEQFF.